This T cell receptor beta chain was observed in a study of blood T cell repertoires in COVID-19. The CDR3 spans 17 residues. With 4 bases clipped from V and 7 bases from J, the junction kept 18 bases outside the gene matches. Germline CDR1 is MGHRA and CDR2 is YSYEKL. The table lists this clone with a count of one. Produced via immunoSEQ multiplex PCR; TCRdb's table is partial and in-frame only. The table shows hundreds of thousands of clones, with 70% to 90% occurring only once. Sequences were obtained from PBMCs or T cells enriched from blood (not recorded which). This clonotype was sampled from a man aged 25 to 45 who had recovered from COVID-19. The chain has TRBV4-1 and TRBJ1-1; the match to TRBD1 covers 7 bases. The CDR3 bases are TGCGCCAGCAGCCCGGCGGTCCCGGGACAGTCAACAGGTGAAGCTTTCTTT. Amino acids: CASSPAVPGQSTGEAFF.